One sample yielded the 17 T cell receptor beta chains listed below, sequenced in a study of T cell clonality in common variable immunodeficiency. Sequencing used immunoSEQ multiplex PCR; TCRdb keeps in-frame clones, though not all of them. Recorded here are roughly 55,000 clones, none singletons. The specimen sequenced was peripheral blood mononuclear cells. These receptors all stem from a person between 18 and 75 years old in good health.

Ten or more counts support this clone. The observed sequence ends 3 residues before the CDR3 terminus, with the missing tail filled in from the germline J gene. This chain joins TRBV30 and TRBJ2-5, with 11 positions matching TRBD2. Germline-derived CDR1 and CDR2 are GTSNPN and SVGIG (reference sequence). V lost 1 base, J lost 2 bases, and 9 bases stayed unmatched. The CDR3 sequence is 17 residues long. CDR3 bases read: TGTGCCTGGAGTGGAGGGACTAGCGGAGGAGTACAAGAGACC. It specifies CAWSGGTSGGVQET. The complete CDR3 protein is CAWSGGTSGGVQETQYF.

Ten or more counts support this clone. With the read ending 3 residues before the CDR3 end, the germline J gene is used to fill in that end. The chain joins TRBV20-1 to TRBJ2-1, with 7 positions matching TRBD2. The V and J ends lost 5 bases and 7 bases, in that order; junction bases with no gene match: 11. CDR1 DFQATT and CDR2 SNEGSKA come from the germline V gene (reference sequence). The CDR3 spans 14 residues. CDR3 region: CSASGLGRRNEQFF. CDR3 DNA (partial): TGCAGTGCTTCCGGACTAGGGAGGAGGAATGAG.

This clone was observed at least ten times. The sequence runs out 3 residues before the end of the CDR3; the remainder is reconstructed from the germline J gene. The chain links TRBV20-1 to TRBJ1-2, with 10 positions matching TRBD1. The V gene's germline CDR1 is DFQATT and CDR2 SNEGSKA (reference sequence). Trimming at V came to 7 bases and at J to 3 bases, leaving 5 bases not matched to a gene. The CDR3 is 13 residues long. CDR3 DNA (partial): TGCAGTGTTGGGACAGGGGCGGACTATGGC. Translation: CSVGTGADYG. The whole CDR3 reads CSVGTGADYGYTF.

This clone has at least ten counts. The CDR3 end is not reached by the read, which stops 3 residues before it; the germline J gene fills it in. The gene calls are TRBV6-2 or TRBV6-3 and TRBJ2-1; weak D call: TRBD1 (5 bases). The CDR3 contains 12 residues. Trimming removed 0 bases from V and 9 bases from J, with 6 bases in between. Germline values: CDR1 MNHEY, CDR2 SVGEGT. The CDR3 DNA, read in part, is TGTGCCAGCAGTTACTCAGGGGCTGAG. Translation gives CASSYSGAE. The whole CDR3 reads CASSYSGAEQFF.

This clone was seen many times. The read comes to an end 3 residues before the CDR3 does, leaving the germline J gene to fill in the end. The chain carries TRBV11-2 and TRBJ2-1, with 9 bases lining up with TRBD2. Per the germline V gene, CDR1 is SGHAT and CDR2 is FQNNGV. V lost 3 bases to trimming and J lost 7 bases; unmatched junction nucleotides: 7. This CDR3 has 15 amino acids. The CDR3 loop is CASSFERGDFNEQFF. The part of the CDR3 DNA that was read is TGTGCCAGCAGCTTTGAGCGGGGGGACTTTAATGAG.

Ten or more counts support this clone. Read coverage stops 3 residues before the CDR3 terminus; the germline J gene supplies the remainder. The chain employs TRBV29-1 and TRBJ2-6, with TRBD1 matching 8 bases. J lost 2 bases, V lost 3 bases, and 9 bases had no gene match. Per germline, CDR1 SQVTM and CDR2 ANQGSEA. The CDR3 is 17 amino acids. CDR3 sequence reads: CSVEGWDRRTGANVLTF. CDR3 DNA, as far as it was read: TGCAGCGTTGAGGGGTGGGACAGGCGGACTGGGGCCAACGTC.

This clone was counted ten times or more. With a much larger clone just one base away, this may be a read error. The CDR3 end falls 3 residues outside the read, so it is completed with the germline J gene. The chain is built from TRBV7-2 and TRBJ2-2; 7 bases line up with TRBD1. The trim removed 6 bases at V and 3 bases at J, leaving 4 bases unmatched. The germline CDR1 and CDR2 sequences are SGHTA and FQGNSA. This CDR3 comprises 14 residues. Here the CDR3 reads CASSRDRYTGELFF. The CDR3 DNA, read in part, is TGTGCCAGCAGTCGGGACAGATACACCGGGGAG. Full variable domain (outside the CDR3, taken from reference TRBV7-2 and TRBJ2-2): GAGVSQSPSNKVTEKGKDVELRCDPISGHTALYWYRQSLGQGLEFLIYFQGNSAPDKSGLPSDRFSAERTGGSVSTLTIQRTQQEDSAVYLCASSRDRYTGELFFGEGSRLTVL.

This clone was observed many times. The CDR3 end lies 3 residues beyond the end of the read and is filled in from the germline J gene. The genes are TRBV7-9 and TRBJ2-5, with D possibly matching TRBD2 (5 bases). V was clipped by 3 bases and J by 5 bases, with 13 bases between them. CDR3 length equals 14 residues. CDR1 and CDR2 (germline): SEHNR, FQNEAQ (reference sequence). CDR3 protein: CASSFDGPGETQYF. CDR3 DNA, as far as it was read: TGTGCCAGCAGCTTCGACGGACCGGGGGAGACC. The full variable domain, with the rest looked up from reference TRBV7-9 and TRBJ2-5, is DTGVSQNPRHKITKRGQNVTFRCDPISEHNRLYWYRQTLGQGPEFLTYFQNEAQLEKSRLLSDRFSAERPKGSFSTLEIQRTEQGDSAMYLCASSFDGPGETQYFGPGTRLLVL.

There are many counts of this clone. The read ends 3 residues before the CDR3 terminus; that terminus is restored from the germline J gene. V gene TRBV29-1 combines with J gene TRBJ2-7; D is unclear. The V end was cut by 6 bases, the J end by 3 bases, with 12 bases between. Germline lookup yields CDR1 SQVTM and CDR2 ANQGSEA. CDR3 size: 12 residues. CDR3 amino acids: CSVAVTDYEQYF. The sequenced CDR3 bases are TGCAGCGTGGCCGTCACAGACTACGAG.

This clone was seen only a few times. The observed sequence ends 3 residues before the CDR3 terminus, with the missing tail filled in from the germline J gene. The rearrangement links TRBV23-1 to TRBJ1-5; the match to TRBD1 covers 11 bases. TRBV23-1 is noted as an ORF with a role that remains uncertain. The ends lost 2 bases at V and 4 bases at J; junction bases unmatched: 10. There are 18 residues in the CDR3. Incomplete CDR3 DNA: TGCGCCAGCAGTCAACCAAAGGACAGGGGGCTTAGGAATCAGCCC. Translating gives CASSQPKDRGLRNQP. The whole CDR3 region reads CASSQPKDRGLRNQPQHF.

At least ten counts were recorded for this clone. CDR3 residues: CASSPPSSGRNEQFF. Partial CDR3 DNA: TGTGCCAGCAGCCCGCCATCTAGCGGGAGGAATGAG. V usage is TRBV5-4 and J usage is TRBJ2-1, with 11 positions matching TRBD2. The read stops 3 residues short of the end of the CDR3; the missing end is completed from the germline J gene. With V trimmed by 4 bases and J by 7 bases, 7 bases remained unmatched. This CDR3 comprises 15 residues. Germline CDR1 and CDR2: SGHNT and YYREEE (reference sequence).

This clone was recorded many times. The CDR3 is CASSIGEGNGYTF. The DNA read from the CDR3 is TGTGCCAGTAGTATCGGGGAAGGGAATGGC. This sequence joins TRBV19 and TRBJ1-2; no definite D call. The CDR3 end falls 3 residues outside the read, so it is completed with the germline J gene. V dropped 3 bases and J dropped 6 bases, with 11 bases sitting between them. This CDR3 spans 13 amino acids. Germline-derived CDR1 and CDR2 are LNHDA and SQIVND (reference sequence).

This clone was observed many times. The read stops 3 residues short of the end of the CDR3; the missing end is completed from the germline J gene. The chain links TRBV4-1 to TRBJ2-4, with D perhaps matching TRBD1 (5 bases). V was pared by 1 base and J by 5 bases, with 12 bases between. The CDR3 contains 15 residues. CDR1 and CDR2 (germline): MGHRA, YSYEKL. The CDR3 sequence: CASSQVGQGQNIQYF. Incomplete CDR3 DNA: TGCGCCAGCAGCCAAGTCGGGCAGGGCCAAAACATT.

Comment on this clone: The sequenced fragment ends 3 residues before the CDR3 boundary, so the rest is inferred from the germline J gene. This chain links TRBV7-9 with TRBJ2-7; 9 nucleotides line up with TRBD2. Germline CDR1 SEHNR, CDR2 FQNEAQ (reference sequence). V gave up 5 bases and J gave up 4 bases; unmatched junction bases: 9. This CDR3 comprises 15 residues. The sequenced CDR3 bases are TGTGCCAGCAGCCCCCCCGCTAGCGGGAAGTACGAG. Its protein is CASSPPASGKYE. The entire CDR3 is CASSPPASGKYEQYF. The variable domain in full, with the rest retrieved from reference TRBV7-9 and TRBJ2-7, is DTGVSQNPRHKITKRGQNVTFRCDPISEHNRLYWYRQTLGQGPEFLTYFQNEAQLEKSRLLSDRFSAERPKGSFSTLEIQRTEQGDSAMYLCASSPPASGKYEQYFGPGTRLTVT.

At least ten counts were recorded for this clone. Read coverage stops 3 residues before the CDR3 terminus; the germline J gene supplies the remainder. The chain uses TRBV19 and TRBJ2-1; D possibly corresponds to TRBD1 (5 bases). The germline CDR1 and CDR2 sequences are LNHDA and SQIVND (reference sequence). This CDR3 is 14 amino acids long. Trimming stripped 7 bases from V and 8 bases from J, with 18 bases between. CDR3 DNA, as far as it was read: TGTGCCAGTAAACCCCACCGTCAGGGCGATGAG. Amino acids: CASKPHRQGDE. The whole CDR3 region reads CASKPHRQGDEQFF.

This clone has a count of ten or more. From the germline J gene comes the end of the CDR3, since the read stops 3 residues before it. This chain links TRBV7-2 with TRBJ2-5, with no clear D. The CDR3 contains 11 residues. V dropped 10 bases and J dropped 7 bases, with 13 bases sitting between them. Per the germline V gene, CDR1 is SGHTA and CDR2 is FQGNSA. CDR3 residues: CATSPLGTQYF. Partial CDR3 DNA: TGTGCCACTTCTCCTCTAGGGACC.

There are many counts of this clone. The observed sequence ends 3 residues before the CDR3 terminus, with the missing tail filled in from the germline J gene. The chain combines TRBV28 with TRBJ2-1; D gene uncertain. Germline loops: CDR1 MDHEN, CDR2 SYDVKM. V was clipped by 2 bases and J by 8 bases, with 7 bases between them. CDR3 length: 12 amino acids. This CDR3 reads CASSLAEHEQFF. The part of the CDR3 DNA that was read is TGTGCCAGCAGTTTAGCCGAGCATGAG.